Listed here is a single TCR beta chain. The antigen this receptor binds is unknown. Base qualities are missing; no much larger clone stands one base away. The CDR3 regions of human TCRbeta chains were subjected to immunosequencing. On the study's bioinformatics: TCRs in the repertoires were matched against a reference library of SARS-CoV-2-specific TCRs that had been generated with the MIRA antigen-specificity platform. Breadth was defined as the fraction of unique TCRs that were SARS-CoV-2-associated, and depth was defined as the fraction of total T cells that were SARS-CoV-2-associated. Each spike-specific TCR was assigned to its reactive spike region and to a CD4 or CD8 class using the MIRA data. Log10-transformed breadth and depth values were compared by one-way ANOVA with Sidak's multiple comparisons tests. In TCRdb, the immuneACCESS table is reduced to in-frame sequences with V and J assigned. These tables do not hold every clone; where another copy was compared, an unresolved V gene accounts for under half, and the others remain unexplained. V, J and clone size are taken as reported in that table, and D and trimming were inferred from the DNA itself. For this sample there are approximately 94,000 clones; around 90% appear just once. The ten most abundant clones make up around 1.7% of the sample.

Taken from cysteine to phenylalanine, the CDR3 has 13 residues. The read is trimmed to its CDR3 DNA, 39 bases read in frame from base 1. The germline V gene (reference sequence) yields GTSNPN for CDR1 and SVGIG for CDR2. V loses 5 bases of germline sequence and J loses 4 bases, and the interval between the two ends is 12 bases. The record originates from a study of T cell responses to AZD1222 COVID-19 vaccine (dated by TCRdb to about 2021). At the level of the whole study: AZD1222 recipients given second doses at about 4 weeks or at about 12 weeks were pooled, since spike-specific TCR depth and breadth were not found to differ between the two schedules. TCR sequencing was performed for approximately 240 trial participants, of whom about 210 were given two doses of AZD1222 and 26 were given two doses of MenACWY control vaccine. Enrollment into the trials was organized by age into subgroups of 18-55, 56-69 and 70-plus years, and those subgroups contained about 150, 27 and 61 TCR-sequenced participants, respectively. Overall study outcomes, separate from this receptor: The 56-69-year group was small, and its depth increase did not reach significance, likely because of low power. Because no day 14 peak-response samples were available, the repertoires could be characterized only after the peak T cell response. The vaccine-associated CD4 TCRs covered the entire spike protein, and the dominant responses fell in regions 160-218 and 743-854. Reportedly, close to half of the unique spike-specific TCRs recognized epitopes lying outside the regions that are mutated in the B.1.351 and B.1.1.7 variants. Conclusions about previously exposed vaccinees were limited because only six AZD1222 recipients were SARS-CoV-2 seropositive at baseline. After two AZD1222 doses, spike-specific TCR breadth and depth were significantly higher than at day 0 and than in MenACWY recipients. Most participants were white British and females outnumbered males, and the authors suggested that clonal diversity may have been underestimated.

The time point label corresponds to: baseline before first vaccination. The vaccinee samples were drawn from two UK trials, COV001 and COV002, one of which was a single-blind randomized controlled phase 2/3 trial testing AZD1222 (ChAdOx1 nCoV-19) in healthy adults. For TCRbeta chain sequencing, PBMC samples from trial participants were taken at day 0 and at day 28 after the second dose. The material was peripheral blood, obtained on day 0 of AZD1222 vaccination. The clonotype was recovered from an adult in good health. The chain links TRBV30 with TRBJ1-5; TRBD1 is perhaps the D gene, given 5 matching bases. The sequenced DNA: TGTGCCTGGTCGGCCTCAGGGAATCAGCCCCAGCATTTT. This codes for CAWSASGNQPQHF.